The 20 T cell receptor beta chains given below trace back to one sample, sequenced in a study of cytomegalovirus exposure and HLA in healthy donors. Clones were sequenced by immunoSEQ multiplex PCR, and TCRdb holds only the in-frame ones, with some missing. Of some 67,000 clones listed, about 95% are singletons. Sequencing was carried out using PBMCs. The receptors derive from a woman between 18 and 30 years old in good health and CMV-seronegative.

The CDR3 region has the DNA TGTGCCAGCAGTGCCCTGACAGTGAACACTGAAGCTTTCTTT. It codes for CASSALTVNTEAFF. The chain links TRBV2 to TRBJ1-1, with D maybe TRBD1 (5 bases). CDR1 is SNHLY and CDR2 is FYNNEI in the germline V gene. Trimming cost V 4 bases and J 0 bases, with 9 bases left between them. The CDR3 is made up of 14 amino acids. Combining the CDR3 with reference TRBV2 and TRBJ1-1 gives the whole variable domain EPEVTQTPSHQVTQMGQEVILRCVPISNHLYFYWYRQILGQKVEFLVSFYNNEISEKSEIFDDQFSVERPDGSNFTLKIRSTKLEDSAMYFCASSALTVNTEAFFGQGTRLTVV.

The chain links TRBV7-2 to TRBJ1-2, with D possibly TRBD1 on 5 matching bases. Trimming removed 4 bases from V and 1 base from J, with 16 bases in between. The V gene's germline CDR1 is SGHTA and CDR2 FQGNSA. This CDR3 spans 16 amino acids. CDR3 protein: CASSSNPRVINYGYTF. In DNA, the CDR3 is TGTGCCAGCAGCTCCAACCCCAGGGTAATTAACTATGGCTACACCTTC.

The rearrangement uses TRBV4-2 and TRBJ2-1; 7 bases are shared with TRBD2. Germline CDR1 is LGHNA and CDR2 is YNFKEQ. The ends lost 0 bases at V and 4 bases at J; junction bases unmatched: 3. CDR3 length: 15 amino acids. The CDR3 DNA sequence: TGTGCCAGCAGCCAAGAAGGCGGGAGTTACAATGAGCAGTTCTTC. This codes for CASSQEGGSYNEQFF.

The chain's CDR3 is CASSPPGLADTQYF. The CDR3, as DNA: TGTGCCAGCAGTCCCCCGGGACTAGCGGATACGCAGTATTTT. V is TRBV27 and J is TRBJ2-3, with 10 bases aligning to TRBD2. V was pared by 5 bases and J by 6 bases, with 5 bases of the junction left unmatched. Germline-derived CDR1 and CDR2 are MNHEY and SMNVEV (reference sequence). The CDR3 runs to 14 residues.

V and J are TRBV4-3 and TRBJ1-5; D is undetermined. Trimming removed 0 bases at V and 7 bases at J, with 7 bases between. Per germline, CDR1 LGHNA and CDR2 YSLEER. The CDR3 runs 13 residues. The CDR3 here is CASSQDVSQPQHF. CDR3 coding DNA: TGCGCCAGCAGCCAAGATGTGAGCCAGCCCCAGCATTTT.

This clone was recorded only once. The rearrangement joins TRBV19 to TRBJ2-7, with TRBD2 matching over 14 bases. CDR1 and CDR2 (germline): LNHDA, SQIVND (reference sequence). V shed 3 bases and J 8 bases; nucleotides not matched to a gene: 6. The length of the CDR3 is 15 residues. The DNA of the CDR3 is TGTGCCAGTAGTATGGGACTAGCGGGAGCGGTCCAGCAGTACTTC. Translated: CASSMGLAGAVQQYF.

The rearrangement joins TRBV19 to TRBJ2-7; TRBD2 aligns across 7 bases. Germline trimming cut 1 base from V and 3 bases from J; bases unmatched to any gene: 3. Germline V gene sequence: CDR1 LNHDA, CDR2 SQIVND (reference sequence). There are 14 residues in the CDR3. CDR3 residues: CASSIGQRDYEQYF. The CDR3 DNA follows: TGTGCCAGTAGTATAGGCCAGCGGGACTACGAGCAGTACTTC.

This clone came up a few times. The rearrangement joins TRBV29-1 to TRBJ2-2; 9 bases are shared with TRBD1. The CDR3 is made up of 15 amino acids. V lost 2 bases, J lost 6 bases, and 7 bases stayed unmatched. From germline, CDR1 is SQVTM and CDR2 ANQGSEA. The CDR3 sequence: CSVELRDREPGELFF. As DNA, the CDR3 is TGCAGCGTTGAACTCCGGGACAGGGAGCCCGGGGAGCTGTTTTTT.

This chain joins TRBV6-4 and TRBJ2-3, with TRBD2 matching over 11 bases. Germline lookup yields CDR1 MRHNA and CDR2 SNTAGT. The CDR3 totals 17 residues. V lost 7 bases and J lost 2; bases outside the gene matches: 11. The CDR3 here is CASKKRVAGGPTDTQYF. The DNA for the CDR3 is TGTGCCAGCAAAAAGAGGGTAGCGGGAGGGCCCACAGATACGCAGTATTTT.

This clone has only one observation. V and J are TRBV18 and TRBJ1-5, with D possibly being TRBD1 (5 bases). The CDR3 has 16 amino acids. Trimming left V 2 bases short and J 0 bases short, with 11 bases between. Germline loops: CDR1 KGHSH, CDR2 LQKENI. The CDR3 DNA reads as TGTGCCAGCTCACCAGGGAACAGGCTTAGCAATCAGCCCCAGCATTTT. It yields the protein CASSPGNRLSNQPQHF.

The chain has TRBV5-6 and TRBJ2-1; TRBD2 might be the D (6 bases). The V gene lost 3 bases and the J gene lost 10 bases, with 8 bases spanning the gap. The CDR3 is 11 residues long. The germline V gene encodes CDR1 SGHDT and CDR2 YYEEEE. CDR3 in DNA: TGTGCCAGCAGCTCCGGACTAGAGCAGTTCTTC. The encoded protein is CASSSGLEQFF.

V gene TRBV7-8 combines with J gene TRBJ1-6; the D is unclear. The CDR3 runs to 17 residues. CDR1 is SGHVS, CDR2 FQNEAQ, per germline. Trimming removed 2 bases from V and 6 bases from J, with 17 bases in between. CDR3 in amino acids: CASSLTRPRVGNSPLHF. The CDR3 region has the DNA TGTGCCAGCAGCTTAACCAGACCGAGGGTGGGTAATTCACCCCTCCACTTT. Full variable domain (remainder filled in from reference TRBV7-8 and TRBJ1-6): GAGVSQSPRYKVAKRGQDVALRCDPISGHVSLFWYQQALGQGPEFLTYFQNEAQLDKSGLPSDRFFAERPEGSVSTLKIQRTQQEDSAVYLCASSLTRPRVGNSPLHFGNGTRLTVT.

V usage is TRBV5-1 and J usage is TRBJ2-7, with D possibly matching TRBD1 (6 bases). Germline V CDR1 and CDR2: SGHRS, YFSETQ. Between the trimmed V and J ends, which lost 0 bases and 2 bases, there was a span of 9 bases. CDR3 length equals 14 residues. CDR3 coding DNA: TGCGCCAGCAGCTTGGGTACAGGGACCTACGAGCAGTACTTC. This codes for CASSLGTGTYEQYF.

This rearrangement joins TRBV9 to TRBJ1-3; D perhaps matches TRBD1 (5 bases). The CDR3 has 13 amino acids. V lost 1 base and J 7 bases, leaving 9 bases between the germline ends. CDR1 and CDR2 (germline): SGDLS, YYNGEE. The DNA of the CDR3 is TGTGCCAGCAGCGTATCGGGGGAGAACACCATATATTTT. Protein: CASSVSGENTIYF.

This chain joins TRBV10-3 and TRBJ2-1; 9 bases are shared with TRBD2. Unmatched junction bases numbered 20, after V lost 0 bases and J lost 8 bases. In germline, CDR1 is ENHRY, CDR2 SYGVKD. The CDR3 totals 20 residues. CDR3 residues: CAISESERGVPKRGYDEQFF. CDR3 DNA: TGTGCCATCAGTGAGTCTGAGCGGGGGGTCCCAAAAAGAGGGTACGATGAGCAGTTCTTC.

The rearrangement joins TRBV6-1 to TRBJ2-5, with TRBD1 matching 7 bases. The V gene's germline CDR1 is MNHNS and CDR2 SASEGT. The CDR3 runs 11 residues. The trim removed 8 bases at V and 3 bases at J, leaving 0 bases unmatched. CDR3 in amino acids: CASQGEETQYF. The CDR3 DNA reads TGTGCCAGCCAGGGGGAAGAGACCCAGTACTTC.

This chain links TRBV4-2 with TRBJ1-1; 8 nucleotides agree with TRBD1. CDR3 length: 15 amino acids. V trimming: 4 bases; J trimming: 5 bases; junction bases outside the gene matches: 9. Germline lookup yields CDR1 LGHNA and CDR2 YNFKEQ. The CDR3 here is CASSRTQGEGTEAFF. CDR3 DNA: TGTGCCAGCAGCCGCACACAGGGGGAAGGAACTGAAGCTTTCTTT.

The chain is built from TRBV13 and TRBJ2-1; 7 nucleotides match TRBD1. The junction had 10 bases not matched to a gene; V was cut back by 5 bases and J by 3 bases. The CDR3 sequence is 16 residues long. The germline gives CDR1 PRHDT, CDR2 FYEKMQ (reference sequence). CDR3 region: CASSAPTGTDYNEQFF. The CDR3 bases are TGTGCCAGCAGCGCTCCGACCGGGACAGACTACAATGAGCAGTTCTTC.

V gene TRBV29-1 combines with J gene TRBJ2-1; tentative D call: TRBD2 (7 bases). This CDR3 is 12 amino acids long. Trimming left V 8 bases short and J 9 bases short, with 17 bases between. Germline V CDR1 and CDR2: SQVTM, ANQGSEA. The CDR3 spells CSTVGGRGEQFF. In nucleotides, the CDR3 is TGCAGCACCGTGGGGGGGCGGGGTGAGCAGTTCTTC.

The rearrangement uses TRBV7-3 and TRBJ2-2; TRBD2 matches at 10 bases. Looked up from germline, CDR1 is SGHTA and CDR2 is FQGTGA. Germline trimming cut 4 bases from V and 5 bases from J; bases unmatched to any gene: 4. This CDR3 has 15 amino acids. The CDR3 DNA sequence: TGTGCCAGCAGCTCCGGGACTAGCGCGACCGGGGAGCTGTTTTTT. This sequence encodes CASSSGTSATGELFF. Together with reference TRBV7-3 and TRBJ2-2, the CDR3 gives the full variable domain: GAGVSQTPSNKVTEKGKYVELRCDPISGHTALYWYRQSLGQGPEFLIYFQGTGAADDSGLPNDRFFAVRPEGSVSTLKIQRTERGDSAVYLCASSSGTSATGELFFGEGSRLTVL.